The sequence of this T cell receptor (beta chain) was determined in a study of T cell responses to AZD1222 COVID-19 vaccine. Assay: immunoSEQ multiplex PCR; the TCRdb copy retains only in-frame clones and omits some. The table records approximately 77,000 clones, 90% to 95% of them present only once. Notes on this clone: Antigen specificity is unknown.

This CDR3 comprises 15 residues. Trimming stripped 0 bases from V and 0 bases from J, with 10 bases between. Per the germline V gene, CDR1 is SGHRS and CDR2 is YFSETQ. Study results and caveats: The peak T cell response came first, and repertoires were sampled only after it. Two AZD1222 doses significantly raised spike-specific TCR breadth and depth over controls. White British people made up most donors, females outnumbered males, and clonal diversity was possibly underestimated. At 160-218 and 743-854, vaccine-associated CD4 TCRs were dominant, and they spanned spike.

The gene calls are TRBV5-1 and TRBJ2-7; tentative D call: TRBD2 (6 bases). The clonotype comes from an adult in good health. This sample comprised peripheral blood, obtained on day 0 of MenACWY control vaccination. The chain's CDR3 is CASSLAYGSSYEQYF. CDR3 sequence (DNA): TGCGCCAGCAGCTTGGCCTACGGGAGCTCCTACGAGCAGTACTTC. The entire variable domain, with the rest obtained from reference TRBV5-1 and TRBJ2-7, is as follows: KAGVTQTPRYLIKTRGQQVTLSCSPISGHRSVSWYQQTPGQGLQFLFEYFSETQRNKGNFPGRFSGRQFSNSRSEMNVSTLELGDSALYLCASSLAYGSSYEQYFGPGTRLTVT.